This passage covers 27 T cell receptor beta chains from one sample sequenced in a study of T cell changes during pregnancy in multiple sclerosis. The protocol was immunoSEQ multiplex PCR, while the TCRdb copy is restricted to in-frame clones and leaves out a portion. The table has tens of thousands of clones, around 90% seen once. Material: CD4+ T cells from peripheral blood mononuclear cells, obtained in the first trimester of pregnancy. The receptor source for this set is a female donor in good health, enrolled as a control in a pregnancy study.

V gene TRBV29-1 combines with J gene TRBJ1-1; 8 nucleotides align to TRBD1. Germline V gives CDR1 SQVTM, CDR2 ANQGSEA. The ends lost 6 bases at V and 2 bases at J; junction bases unmatched: 5. CDR3 length: 13 residues. Written as DNA, the CDR3 is TGCAGCGTCAGAACAGGGGGTAACACTGAAGCTTTCTTT. This codes for CSVRTGGNTEAFF.

This rearrangement joins TRBV4-2 to TRBJ1-6; no clear D gene. The V gene lost 3 bases and the J gene lost 4 bases, with 4 bases spanning the gap. Germline V CDR1 and CDR2: LGHNA, YNFKEQ. This CDR3 has 13 amino acids. CDR3 coding DNA: TGTGCCAGCAGCCAGAGTTATAATTCACCCCTCCACTTT. It yields the protein CASSQSYNSPLHF.

The chain links TRBV5-4 to TRBJ1-1, with TRBD1 identical over 9 bases. Germline V gene sequence: CDR1 SGHNT, CDR2 YYREEE (reference sequence). This CDR3 region has 15 residues. V gave up 0 bases and J gave up 5 bases; unmatched junction bases: 5. In DNA form, the CDR3 reads TGTGCCAGCAGCTTGGCGTTGACAGGGGGAACTGAAGCTTTCTTT. Translating it yields CASSLALTGGTEAFF.

The V call is TRBV7-2, the J call TRBJ2-7; 10 bases fit TRBD2. The CDR3 covers 15 residues. After removal of 5 bases from V and 1 base from J, the junction contained 5 bases not matched to a gene. CDR1 and CDR2 from the germline V gene are SGHTA and FQGNSA. The CDR3 loop reads CASSPTSGASYEQYF. DNA for the CDR3: TGTGCCAGCAGCCCTACTAGCGGGGCTTCCTACGAGCAGTACTTC.

The V call is TRBV19, the J call TRBJ1-2; 9 bases fit TRBD1. With 3 bases clipped from V and 10 bases from J, the junction kept 9 bases outside the gene matches. There are 14 residues in the CDR3. Germline assignment: CDR1 LNHDA and CDR2 SQIVND (reference sequence). The CDR3: CASSMQPGQGLYTF. In DNA, the CDR3 is TGTGCCAGTAGTATGCAACCGGGACAGGGCCTCTACACCTTC.

This sequence joins TRBV2 and TRBJ1-4, with D perhaps TRBD1 (5 bases). The germline V and J ends were trimmed by 8 bases and 5 bases, with 9 bases remaining between them. This CDR3 comprises 12 residues. Per the germline V gene, CDR1 is SNHLY and CDR2 is FYNNEI. The CDR3 loop is CASGGDNEKLFF. CDR3 DNA sequence: TGTGCCAGCGGGGGGGACAATGAAAAACTGTTTTTT. Based on the CDR3 plus reference TRBV2 and TRBJ1-4, the full variable domain is EPEVTQTPSHQVTQMGQEVILRCVPISNHLYFYWYRQILGQKVEFLVSFYNNEISEKSEIFDDQFSVERPDGSNFTLKIRSTKLEDSAMYFCASGGDNEKLFFGSGTQLSVL.

V usage is TRBV27 and J usage is TRBJ2-1; maybe TRBD2 (6 bases). This CDR3 spans 18 amino acids. Germline CDR1 reads MNHEY; CDR2 reads SMNVEV (reference sequence). Deletions cut 1 base from V and 5 bases from J, with 21 bases between. In DNA, the CDR3 is TGTGCCAGCAGTTTATTTGTGGATTTTGGGGGGATCGACAATGAGCAGTTCTTC. Its protein is CASSLFVDFGGIDNEQFF.

This clone was detected a few times. This sequence joins TRBV5-6 and TRBJ1-2; the match to TRBD1 covers 7 bases. The germline CDR1 and CDR2 sequences are SGHDT and YYEEEE. This CDR3 is 15 amino acids long. The trim removed 4 bases at V and 6 bases at J, leaving 12 bases unmatched. CDR3 bases: TGTGCCAGCAGCGCCGACAGGGTCCGGGCCAATGGCTACACCTTC. Amino acid sequence: CASSADRVRANGYTF. Together with reference TRBV5-6 and TRBJ1-2, the CDR3 gives the full variable domain: DAGVTQSPTHLIKTRGQQVTLRCSPKSGHDTVSWYQQALGQGPQFIFQYYEEEERQRGNFPDRFSGHQFPNYSSELNVNALLLGDSALYLCASSADRVRANGYTFGSGTRLTVV.

CDR3 residues: CASSEGGLTEAFF. In DNA form, the CDR3 reads TGTGCCAGCAGTGAGGGGGGGCTCACTGAAGCTTTCTTT. The chain has TRBV2 and TRBJ1-1; perhaps TRBD1 as D (6 bases). Trimming cost V 3 bases and J 4 bases, with 9 bases left between them. The CDR3 is 13 residues long. Germline CDR1 is SNHLY and CDR2 is FYNNEI.

This clone was recorded only once. This chain connects TRBV19 to TRBJ2-3; D unclear. Trimming removed 3 bases from V and 1 base from J, with 5 bases in between. Germline V CDR1 and CDR2: LNHDA, SQIVND (reference sequence). The CDR3 covers 13 residues. This CDR3 reads CASSISRTDTQYF. CDR3 DNA sequence: TGTGCCAGTAGTATTAGTCGCACAGATACGCAGTATTTT.

This chain joins TRBV2 and TRBJ2-2, with TRBD1 as a possible D gene (6 bases). The germline CDR1 and CDR2 sequences are SNHLY and FYNNEI. V was pared by 6 bases and J by 1 base, with 15 bases between. CDR3 size: 16 residues. CDR3 protein: CASRVFRDMNTGELFF. In nucleotides, the CDR3 is TGTGCCAGCAGGGTATTCCGGGACATGAACACCGGGGAGCTGTTTTTT.

The chain has TRBV4-3 and TRBJ1-2; the D gene is possibly TRBD1 (5 bases). Trimming left V 1 base short and J 4 bases short, with 16 bases between. CDR1 is LGHNA, CDR2 YSLEER, per germline. The CDR3 extends over 16 amino acids. Here the CDR3 DNA reads TGCGCCAGCAGCCAAGTCTCCGGGGGAAGGTTCTATGGCTACACCTTC. Encoded protein: CASSQVSGGRFYGYTF.

This rearrangement joins TRBV5-6 to TRBJ1-5; a possible D gene is TRBD1 (6 bases). This CDR3 is built from 16 residues. Trimming left V 0 bases short and J 6 bases short, with 16 bases between. Germline V CDR1 and CDR2: SGHDT, YYEEEE. This CDR3 reads CASSLAPTGWSQPQHF. The CDR3 DNA reads as TGTGCCAGCAGCTTGGCCCCGACAGGTTGGTCTCAGCCCCAGCATTTT.

The genes are TRBV18 and TRBJ1-5; D remains unclear. Trimming stripped 1 base from V and 2 bases from J, with 15 bases between. Germline CDR1 and CDR2: KGHSH and LQKENI. The CDR3 contains 17 residues. The CDR3 coding sequence is TGTGCCAGCTCACCACTCGTGGTCGCAGGTCGCAATCAGCCCCAGCATTTT. Translating gives CASSPLVVAGRNQPQHF.

This chain joins TRBV29-1 and TRBJ1-4; TRBD1 aligns across 9 bases. CDR3 size: 11 residues. From germline, CDR1 is SQVTM and CDR2 ANQGSEA. V lost 6 bases and J lost 10; bases outside the gene matches: 3. This chain's CDR3 is CSVETGGKLFF. The DNA for the CDR3 is TGCAGCGTGGAGACAGGGGGAAAACTGTTTTTT.

The CDR3 here is CASSQEGGRSNQPQHF. The CDR3 nucleotides read TGTGCCAGCAGCCAAGAGGGGGGACGTAGCAATCAGCCCCAGCATTTT. The chain uses TRBV4-2 and TRBJ1-5; D is possibly TRBD1 (5 bases). Germline V CDR1 and CDR2: LGHNA, YNFKEQ. V lost 0 bases, J lost 0 bases, and 9 bases lay in between. This CDR3 spans 16 amino acids.

J is TRBJ2-3 and V is TRBV2, with 9 bases fitting TRBD1. V shed 6 bases and J 5 bases; nucleotides not matched to a gene: 6. This CDR3 has 14 residues. Germline CDR1 reads SNHLY; CDR2 reads FYNNEI. This chain's CDR3 is CASRDRTGVDTQYF. For the CDR3, the DNA is TGTGCCAGCAGGGATAGGACAGGGGTAGATACGCAGTATTTT.

The chain employs TRBV6-5 and TRBJ1-6, with 8 bases lining up with TRBD1. V lost 6 bases to trimming and J lost 7 bases; unmatched junction nucleotides: 8. CDR1 is MNHEY, CDR2 SVGAGI, per germline. The CDR3 is 15 amino acids. CDR3 residues: CASRSPGQANSPLHF. The CDR3 region has the DNA TGTGCCAGCAGATCACCGGGACAGGCCAATTCACCCCTCCACTTT.

CDR3 DNA sequence: TGCGCCAGCAGCCTTGGCGACGGCGGAGAAAAACTGTTTTTT. This encodes CASSLGDGGEKLFF. The chain carries TRBV5-1 and TRBJ1-4, with D unresolved. V lost 4 bases, J lost 8 bases, and 15 bases lay in between. The V gene's germline CDR1 is SGHRS and CDR2 YFSETQ. The CDR3 covers 14 residues.

This clone was seen a single time. The chain couples TRBV5-1 to TRBJ1-1, with D perhaps TRBD1 (6 bases). In germline, CDR1 is SGHRS, CDR2 YFSETQ. Trimming removed 0 bases from V and 5 bases from J, with 14 bases in between. The CDR3 runs to 15 residues. DNA of the CDR3: TGCGCCAGCAGCTTGGCCAACTCCCAGGGGACTGAAGCTTTCTTT. It specifies CASSLANSQGTEAFF.

This clone has only a few counts. The chain has TRBV7-9 and TRBJ1-2; the D gene is possibly TRBD1 (5 bases). This CDR3 region has 15 residues. CDR1 SEHNR and CDR2 FQNEAQ come from the germline V gene (reference sequence). The V end was cut by 5 bases, the J end by 5 bases, with 18 bases between. Here the CDR3 reads CASSRIGGEVYGYTF. In nucleotides, the CDR3 is TGTGCCAGCAGCCGCATCGGGGGGGAAGTATATGGCTACACCTTC.

The rearrangement links TRBV11-2 to TRBJ1-4, with D possibly TRBD1 on 5 matching bases. Trimming shortened V by 1 base and J by 11 bases, and 14 bases separated the two germline ends. CDR3 length: 14 residues. Germline assignment: CDR1 SGHAT and CDR2 FQNNGV. The chain's CDR3 is CASSLATGLSKLFF. CDR3 coding DNA: TGTGCCAGCAGCTTAGCTACAGGCTTATCGAAACTGTTTTTT.

This chain links TRBV15 with TRBJ1-5, with D maybe TRBD1 (5 bases). This CDR3 is 17 amino acids long. Germline V CDR1 and CDR2: LNHNV, YYDKDF (reference sequence). V lost 0 bases and J lost 1, with 13 bases in between. CDR3 protein: CATSRELMGGSNQPQHF. The CDR3 DNA is TGTGCCACCAGCAGAGAGTTAATGGGGGGGAGCAATCAGCCCCAGCATTTT. The complete variable domain, with remaining parts taken from reference TRBV15 and TRBJ1-5, reads DAMVIQNPRYQVTQFGKPVTLSCSQTLNHNVMYWYQQKSSQAPKLLFHYYDKDFNNEADTPDNFQSRRPNTSFCFLDIRSPGLGDTAMYLCATSRELMGGSNQPQHFGDGTRLSIL.

This clone was observed a single time. This chain connects TRBV6-1 to TRBJ1-5, with D possibly TRBD1 on 6 matching bases. The germline CDR1 and CDR2 sequences are MNHNS and SASEGT. CDR3 length equals 15 residues. The germline V and J ends were trimmed by 4 bases and 3 bases, with 13 bases remaining between them. The CDR3 DNA reads as TGTGCCAGCAGTGGGGGGCTGGGTTACAATCAGCCCCAGCATTTT. Its translation is CASSGGLGYNQPQHF.

The genes are TRBV11-2 and TRBJ2-1, with 9 bases identical to TRBD2. Germline CDR1 SGHAT, CDR2 FQNNGV. V was pared by 3 bases and J by 4 bases, with 10 bases of the junction left unmatched. The CDR3 has 17 amino acids. CDR3 DNA: TGTGCCAGCAGCTTGGTGCTTGGCGGGGGGGCTTACAATGAGCAGTTCTTC. It is translated as CASSLVLGGGAYNEQFF.

The V gene is TRBV10-3, the J gene TRBJ2-1; TRBD2 matches at 12 bases. Losses at the gene ends were 2 bases for V and 7 bases for J; bases not matched to a gene: 3. This CDR3 contains 15 residues. CDR1 ENHRY and CDR2 SYGVKD come from the germline V gene. As DNA, the CDR3 is TGTGCCATCAGTGAGGGACTAGCGGGGAGGAATGAGCAGTTCTTC. The encoded protein is CAISEGLAGRNEQFF.

The chain couples TRBV9 to TRBJ2-2, with D perhaps TRBD1 (5 bases). Germline V gene lookup returns CDR1 SGDLS and CDR2 YYNGEE. This CDR3 contains 14 residues. V lost 3 bases and J 2 bases, leaving 8 bases between the germline ends. The CDR3 is CASSADSNTGELFF. CDR3 nucleotide sequence: TGTGCCAGCAGCGCTGACAGTAACACCGGGGAGCTGTTTTTT.